The rows below give T cell receptor beta chains drawn from one sample of a study of blood T cells in healthy people across ages. TCRdb reanalysed the 5' RACE reads using MiXCR and keeps one entry per CDR3 protein. This table has around 500,000 distinct CDR3 sequences, 47% appearing once. The sequencing sample was made of blood. The receptors derive from an older man in good health. Each CDR3 is given with its conserved first and last residue. The D gene is left open where the match is weak. Only some rows state a clone size, as once, few, many or a class for expanded clones.

V gene: TRBV6-1; clone size: once; D gene: TRBD2; J gene: TRBJ2-1; CDR3 DNA: TGTGCCAGCAGTGACCCCCCGGCTAGCGGGGGGAACAATGAGCAGTTCTTC; CDR3 protein: CASSDPPASGGNNEQFF
V gene: TRBV29-1; clone size: -; D gene: -; J gene: TRBJ1-2; CDR3 DNA: TGCAGCGTGGTCGAGGTCTTTGGCTACACCTTC; CDR3 protein: CSVVEVFGYTF
V gene: TRBV4-1; clone size: -; D gene: -; J gene: TRBJ1-1; CDR3 DNA: TGCGCCAGCAGCCAAGGCCCGGGCAGCTCCTCGAACACTGAAGCTTTCTTT; CDR3 protein: CASSQGPGSSSNTEAFF
V gene: TRBV9; clone size: -; D gene: -; J gene: TRBJ2-3; CDR3 DNA: TGTGCCAGCAGCACAGACCCTAGCACAGATACGCAGTATTTT; CDR3 protein: CASSTDPSTDTQYF
V gene: TRBV20-1; clone size: many; D gene: -; J gene: TRBJ2-7; CDR3 DNA: TGCAGTGGGACGGACAGCTCCTACGAGCAGTACTTC; CDR3 protein: CSGTDSSYEQYF
V gene: TRBV29-1; clone size: -; D gene: -; J gene: TRBJ1-1; CDR3 DNA: TGCAGCACACTGAGGGGGGAGCAAGCTTTCTTT; CDR3 protein: CSTLRGEQAFF
V gene: TRBV11-2; clone size: -; D gene: -; J gene: TRBJ2-3; CDR3 DNA: TGTGCCAGCAGCGTAGACTCGTACGTGGATACGCAGTATTTT; CDR3 protein: CASSVDSYVDTQYF
V gene: TRBV4-3; clone size: few; D gene: -; J gene: TRBJ2-5; CDR3 DNA: TGCGCCAGCAGCCAAGACCCAGGACAGCAAGAGACCCAGTACTTC; CDR3 protein: CASSQDPGQQETQYF
V gene: TRBV28; clone size: -; D gene: -; J gene: TRBJ1-4; CDR3 DNA: TGTGCCAGCAGTTTGGGGGGCACGGGTGAAAAACTGTTTTTT; CDR3 protein: CASSLGGTGEKLFF
V gene: TRBV25-1; clone size: -; D gene: TRBD1; J gene: TRBJ2-4; CDR3 DNA: TGTGCCATCCAGGGGGTAGCCAAAAACATTCAGTACTTC; CDR3 protein: CAIQGVAKNIQYF
V gene: TRBV6-6; clone size: few; D gene: -; J gene: TRBJ2-5; CDR3 DNA: TGTGCCAGCAGTGACACAGGGTGGGAGACCCAGTACTTC; CDR3 protein: CASSDTGWETQYF
V gene: TRBV6-6; clone size: many; D gene: -; J gene: TRBJ1-5; CDR3 DNA: TGTGCCAGCAGTTATAGGGGTGATCAGCCCCAGCATTTT; CDR3 protein: CASSYRGDQPQHF
V gene: TRBV20-1; clone size: -; D gene: TRBD1; J gene: TRBJ2-1; CDR3 DNA: TGCAGTGAAGGGACAGGCCACAATGAGCAGTTCTTC; CDR3 protein: CSEGTGHNEQFF
V gene: TRBV6-6; clone size: -; D gene: TRBD1; J gene: TRBJ1-4; CDR3 DNA: TGTGCCAGCAGGGGGACAGCTGGTGAAAAACTGTTTTTT; CDR3 protein: CASRGTAGEKLFF
V gene: TRBV10-3; clone size: -; D gene: TRBD1; J gene: TRBJ2-5; CDR3 DNA: TGTGCCATCAGCGAGACAGGGAACCAAGAGACCCAGTACTTC; CDR3 protein: CAISETGNQETQYF
V gene: TRBV20-1; clone size: -; D gene: TRBD2; J gene: TRBJ2-1; CDR3 DNA: TGCAGTGCTAGGCCGGGGGAGGGGTCCTACAATGAGCAGTTCTTC; CDR3 protein: CSARPGEGSYNEQFF
V gene: TRBV29-1; clone size: few; D gene: TRBD1; J gene: TRBJ2-5; CDR3 DNA: TGCAGCGTTAATACAGGGGGCTTTGGGGAGACCCAGTACTTC; CDR3 protein: CSVNTGGFGETQYF
V gene: TRBV12-3/TRBV12-4; clone size: -; D gene: TRBD1; J gene: TRBJ2-7; CDR3 DNA: TGTGCCAGCAGTGCACCCAGGGACAGGGGGCGGTGGGACGAGCAGTACTTC; CDR3 protein: CASSAPRDRGRWDEQYF
V gene: TRBV7-2; clone size: few; D gene: -; J gene: TRBJ2-7; CDR3 DNA: TGTGCCAGCAGCTTAGCGACCGAGCAGTACTTC; CDR3 protein: CASSLATEQYF
V gene: TRBV29-1; clone size: many; D gene: TRBD1; J gene: TRBJ2-5; CDR3 DNA: TGCAGCTCTCGACAGGGCATGGGCGAGACCCAGTACTTC; CDR3 protein: CSSRQGMGETQYF
V gene: TRBV29-1; clone size: many; D gene: TRBD2; J gene: TRBJ2-1; CDR3 DNA: TGCAGTCTTAGCGGGAGCCCTAGCTCCTACAATGAGCAGTTCTTC; CDR3 protein: CSLSGSPSSYNEQFF
V gene: TRBV18; clone size: -; D gene: -; J gene: TRBJ2-7; CDR3 DNA: TGTGCCAGCTCACCGGCCAGCGGTGGGAGCTCCTACAATGAGCAGTACTTC; CDR3 protein: CASSPASGGSSYNEQYF
V gene: TRBV6-6; clone size: -; D gene: TRBD2; J gene: TRBJ2-3; CDR3 DNA: TGTGCCAGCAGTTACCCCAGGACTAGCGGGAGCACAGATACGCAGTATTTT; CDR3 protein: CASSYPRTSGSTDTQYF
V gene: TRBV20-1; clone size: -; D gene: TRBD1; J gene: TRBJ2-7; CDR3 DNA: TGCAGTGCTAGGTTACAGGGGGCCCCCTACGAGCAGTACTTC; CDR3 protein: CSARLQGAPYEQYF
V gene: TRBV20-1; clone size: -; D gene: -; J gene: TRBJ1-2; CDR3 DNA: TGCAGTGCTGCAGGATCGGGGGACTATGGCTACACCTTC; CDR3 protein: CSAAGSGDYGYTF
V gene: TRBV6-2/TRBV6-3; clone size: -; D gene: -; J gene: TRBJ2-1; CDR3 DNA: TGTGCCAGCAGTTACTCGAGACCTGCAGAGCAGTTCTTC; CDR3 protein: CASSYSRPAEQFF
V gene: TRBV6-2/TRBV6-3; clone size: -; D gene: TRBD2; J gene: TRBJ2-7; CDR3 DNA: TGTACCAGCAGTCTACAGCTAGCGGACGAATACGAGCAGTACTTC; CDR3 protein: CTSSLQLADEYEQYF
V gene: TRBV4-3; clone size: -; D gene: TRBD2; J gene: TRBJ2-3; CDR3 DNA: TGCGCCAGCAGCCAAGATATGGGCGGGGGGGCCGATACGCAGTATTTT; CDR3 protein: CASSQDMGGGADTQYF
V gene: TRBV7-6; clone size: few; D gene: TRBD1; J gene: TRBJ2-5; CDR3 DNA: TGTGCCAGCAGCGGACAGGGATTCCCAGAGACCCAGTACTTC; CDR3 protein: CASSGQGFPETQYF
V gene: TRBV4-3; clone size: -; D gene: -; J gene: TRBJ2-6; CDR3 DNA: TGCGCCAGCAGCCAAGAAGATTCAGGGACCGGGGCCAACGTCCTGACTTTC; CDR3 protein: CASSQEDSGTGANVLTF
V gene: TRBV4-1; clone size: -; D gene: TRBD1; J gene: TRBJ2-1; CDR3 DNA: TGCGCCAGCAGCCAAGAGGACAGGGATAACAATGAGCAGTTCTTC; CDR3 protein: CASSQEDRDNNEQFF
V gene: TRBV7-2; clone size: -; D gene: -; J gene: TRBJ1-3; CDR3 DNA: TGTGCCAGCAGTTTGGGGGGGCCCAGCTCTGGAAACACCATATATTTT; CDR3 protein: CASSLGGPSSGNTIYF
V gene: TRBV7-8; clone size: many; D gene: -; J gene: TRBJ2-6; CDR3 DNA: TGTGCCATCTTAGACGCCGGGGCCAACGTCCTGACTTTC; CDR3 protein: CAILDAGANVLTF
V gene: TRBV7-3; clone size: few; D gene: TRBD2; J gene: TRBJ2-5; CDR3 DNA: TGTGCCAGCAGCTTAACTACCGAGTCGGGGGGAGAGACCCAGTACTTC; CDR3 protein: CASSLTTESGGETQYF
V gene: TRBV6-5; clone size: few; D gene: -; J gene: TRBJ1-3; CDR3 DNA: TGTGCCAGCAGCGTGGGTGACTCTGGAAACACCATATATTTT; CDR3 protein: CASSVGDSGNTIYF
V gene: TRBV20-1; clone size: -; D gene: -; J gene: TRBJ2-1; CDR3 DNA: TGCAGTGCCCCAGGTAGCTATGAGCAGTTCTTC; CDR3 protein: CSAPGSYEQFF
V gene: TRBV11-2; clone size: few; D gene: -; J gene: TRBJ1-2; CDR3 DNA: TGTGCCAGCAGCTTAAGCTACCAAGAGGGAGTAAACTATGGCTACACCTTC; CDR3 protein: CASSLSYQEGVNYGYTF
V gene: TRBV7-2; clone size: -; D gene: -; J gene: TRBJ2-1; CDR3 DNA: TGTGCCAGCAGCTTAAGCATCAGCTACAATGAGCAGTTCTTC; CDR3 protein: CASSLSISYNEQFF
V gene: TRBV5-1; clone size: few; D gene: -; J gene: TRBJ2-3; CDR3 DNA: TGCGCCAGCAGCTTGGTTCAGATGGGCACAGATACGCAGTATTTT; CDR3 protein: CASSLVQMGTDTQYF
V gene: TRBV10-3; clone size: few; D gene: TRBD2; J gene: TRBJ2-1; CDR3 DNA: TGTGCCATCAGTGCTAGCGGGGGTCGCTACAATGAGCAGTTCTTC; CDR3 protein: CAISASGGRYNEQFF
V gene: TRBV4-2; clone size: -; D gene: TRBD1; J gene: TRBJ2-3; CDR3 DNA: TGTGCCAGCAGCCAAAATGCCGGGACAGGGCGAGGAGATACGCAGTATTTT; CDR3 protein: CASSQNAGTGRGDTQYF
V gene: TRBV29-1; clone size: few; D gene: TRBD1; J gene: TRBJ2-7; CDR3 DNA: TGCAGCGTTGAAACGACAGGGGCCTCAGGGGAGCAGTACTTC; CDR3 protein: CSVETTGASGEQYF
V gene: TRBV20-1; clone size: few; D gene: -; J gene: TRBJ2-7; CDR3 DNA: TGCAGTGCTAGAGATCGGCACGACTACGAGCAGTACTTC; CDR3 protein: CSARDRHDYEQYF
V gene: TRBV5-1; clone size: -; D gene: -; J gene: TRBJ1-1; CDR3 DNA: TGCGCCAGCAGCGCTAACGGCGGGAACACTGAAGCTTTCTTT; CDR3 protein: CASSANGGNTEAFF
V gene: TRBV28; clone size: -; D gene: -; J gene: TRBJ1-1; CDR3 DNA: TGTGCCAGCAGTAGGCGGGAGATTGTAGCTTTCTTT; CDR3 protein: CASSRREIVAFF
V gene: TRBV25-1; clone size: -; D gene: -; J gene: TRBJ2-7; CDR3 DNA: TGTGCAATTCGTCTTGTGATTTCGGCCTACGAGCAGTACTTC; CDR3 protein: CAIRLVISAYEQYF
V gene: TRBV19; clone size: -; D gene: -; J gene: TRBJ1-5; CDR3 DNA: TGTGCCAGTAGCATCGGGCAGGGAGGACAGCCCCAGCATTTT; CDR3 protein: CASSIGQGGQPQHF
V gene: TRBV6-5; clone size: many; D gene: TRBD2; J gene: TRBJ2-4; CDR3 DNA: TGTGCCAGCAGTTACTCGGGAGGGCGAGGAAACATTCAGTACTTC; CDR3 protein: CASSYSGGRGNIQYF
V gene: TRBV7-6; clone size: -; D gene: -; J gene: TRBJ2-5; CDR3 DNA: TGTGCCAGCAGCTTATCTTCAGTCGGAGGGCAAGAGACCCAGTACTTC; CDR3 protein: CASSLSSVGGQETQYF
V gene: TRBV20-1; clone size: -; D gene: -; J gene: TRBJ2-5; CDR3 DNA: TGCAGTGCTAGAGATGGAGGGGCTAGAAAAGAGACCCAGTACTTC; CDR3 protein: CSARDGGARKETQYF
V gene: TRBV12-3/TRBV12-4; clone size: few; D gene: -; J gene: TRBJ2-1; CDR3 DNA: TGTGCCAGCAGTTTCACAGGGAGAGGTGAGCAGTTCTTC; CDR3 protein: CASSFTGRGEQFF
V gene: TRBV6-5; clone size: -; D gene: -; J gene: TRBJ2-3; CDR3 DNA: TGTGCCAGCAGTAGGGGAGGGACACCCACAGATACGCAGTATTTT; CDR3 protein: CASSRGGTPTDTQYF
V gene: TRBV20-1; clone size: -; D gene: -; J gene: TRBJ1-2; CDR3 DNA: TGCAGTGCTAAGAAGACGCAGGGGCGCAGCTATGGCTACACCTTC; CDR3 protein: CSAKKTQGRSYGYTF